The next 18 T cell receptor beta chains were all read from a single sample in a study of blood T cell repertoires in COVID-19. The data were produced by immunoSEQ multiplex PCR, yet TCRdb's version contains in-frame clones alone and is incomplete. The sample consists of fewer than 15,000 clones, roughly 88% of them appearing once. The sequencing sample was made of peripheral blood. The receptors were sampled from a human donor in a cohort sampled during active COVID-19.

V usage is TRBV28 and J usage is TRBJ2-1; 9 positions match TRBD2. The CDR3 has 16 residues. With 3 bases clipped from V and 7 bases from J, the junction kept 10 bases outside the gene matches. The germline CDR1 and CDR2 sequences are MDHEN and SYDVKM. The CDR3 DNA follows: TGTGCCAGCAGTTTGGTTGGTAGCGGGAGCATTAATGAGCAGTTCTTC. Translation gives CASSLVGSGSINEQFF.

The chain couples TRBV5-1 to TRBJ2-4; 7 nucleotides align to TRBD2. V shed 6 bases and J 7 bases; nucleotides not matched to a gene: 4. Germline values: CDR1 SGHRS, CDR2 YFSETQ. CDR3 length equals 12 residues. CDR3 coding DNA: TGCGCCAGCAACCCCGGGGGGAACATTCAGTACTTC. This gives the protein CASNPGGNIQYF.

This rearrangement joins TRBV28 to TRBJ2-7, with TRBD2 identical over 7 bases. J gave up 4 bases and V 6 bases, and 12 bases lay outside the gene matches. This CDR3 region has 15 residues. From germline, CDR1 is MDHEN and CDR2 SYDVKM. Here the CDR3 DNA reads TGTGCCAGCAGCCTGAGGGGCGGGAGTCCTTACGAGCAGTACTTC. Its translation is CASSLRGGSPYEQYF.

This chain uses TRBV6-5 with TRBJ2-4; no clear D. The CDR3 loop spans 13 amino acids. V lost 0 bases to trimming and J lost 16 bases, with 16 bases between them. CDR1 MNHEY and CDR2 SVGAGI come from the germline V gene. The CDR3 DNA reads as TGTGCCAGCAGTTACTCGATTTCAGGTCAGAGCTACTTC. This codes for CASSYSISGQSYF.

As DNA, the CDR3 is TGTGCCAGCAGCTTAGGGGGGACTACGGCCTTCAATGAGCAGTTCTTC. Protein sequence: CASSLGGTTAFNEQFF. This chain uses TRBV11-3 with TRBJ2-1; 7 bases align to TRBD2. CDR1 is SGHNT and CDR2 is YENEEA in the germline V gene. The V and J ends lost 1 base and 6 bases, in that order; junction bases with no gene match: 9. This CDR3 is 16 amino acids long.

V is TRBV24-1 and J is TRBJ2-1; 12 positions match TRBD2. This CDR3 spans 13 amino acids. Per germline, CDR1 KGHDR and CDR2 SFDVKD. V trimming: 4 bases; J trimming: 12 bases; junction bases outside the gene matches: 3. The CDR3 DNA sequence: TGTGCCACCAGTGACCGGACTAGCGGGACGCAGTTCTTC. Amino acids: CATSDRTSGTQFF.

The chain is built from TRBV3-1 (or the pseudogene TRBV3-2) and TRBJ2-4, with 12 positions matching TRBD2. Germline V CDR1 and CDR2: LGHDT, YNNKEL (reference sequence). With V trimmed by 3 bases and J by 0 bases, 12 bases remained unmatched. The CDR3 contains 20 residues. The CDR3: CASSQEGLAGPSLAKNIQYF. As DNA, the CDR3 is TGTGCCAGCAGCCAGGAAGGACTAGCGGGACCTTCGCTAGCCAAAAACATTCAGTACTTC.

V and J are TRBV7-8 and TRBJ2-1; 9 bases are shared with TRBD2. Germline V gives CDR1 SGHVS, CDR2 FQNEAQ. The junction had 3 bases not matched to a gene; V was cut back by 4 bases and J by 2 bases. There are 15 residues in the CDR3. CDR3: CASSSSSGTYNEQFF. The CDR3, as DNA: TGTGCCAGCAGCTCCTCTAGCGGGACCTACAATGAGCAGTTCTTC.

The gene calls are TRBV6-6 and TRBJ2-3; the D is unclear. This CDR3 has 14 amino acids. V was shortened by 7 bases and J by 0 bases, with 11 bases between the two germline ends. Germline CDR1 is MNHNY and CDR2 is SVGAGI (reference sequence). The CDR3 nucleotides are TGTGCCAGCAAGCTCACAGCTAGCACAGATACGCAGTATTTT. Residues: CASKLTASTDTQYF.

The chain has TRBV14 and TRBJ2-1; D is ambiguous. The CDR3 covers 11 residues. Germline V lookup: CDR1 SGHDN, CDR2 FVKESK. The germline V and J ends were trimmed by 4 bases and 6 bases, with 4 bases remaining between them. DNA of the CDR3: TGTGCCAGCAGCCTCCTCAATGAGCAGTTCTTC. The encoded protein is CASSLLNEQFF.

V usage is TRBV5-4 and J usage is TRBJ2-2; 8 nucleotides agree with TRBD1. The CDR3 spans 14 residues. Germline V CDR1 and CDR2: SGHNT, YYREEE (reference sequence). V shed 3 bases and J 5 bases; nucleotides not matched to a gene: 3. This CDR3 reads CASSWQGATGELFF. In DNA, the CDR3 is TGTGCCAGCAGCTGGCAGGGGGCTACCGGGGAGCTGTTTTTT.

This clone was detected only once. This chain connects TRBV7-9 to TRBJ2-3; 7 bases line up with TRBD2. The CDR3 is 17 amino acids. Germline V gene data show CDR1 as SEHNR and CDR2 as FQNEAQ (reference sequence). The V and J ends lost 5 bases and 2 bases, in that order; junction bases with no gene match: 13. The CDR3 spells CASSPQRSSGNTDTQYF. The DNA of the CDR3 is TGTGCCAGCAGCCCTCAGAGGTCTAGCGGTAACACAGATACGCAGTATTTT. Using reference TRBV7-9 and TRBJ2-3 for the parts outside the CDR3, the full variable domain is DTGVSQNPRHKITKRGQNVTFRCDPISEHNRLYWYRQTLGQGPEFLTYFQNEAQLEKSRLLSDRFSAERPKGSFSTLEIQRTEQGDSAMYLCASSPQRSSGNTDTQYFGPGTRLTVL.

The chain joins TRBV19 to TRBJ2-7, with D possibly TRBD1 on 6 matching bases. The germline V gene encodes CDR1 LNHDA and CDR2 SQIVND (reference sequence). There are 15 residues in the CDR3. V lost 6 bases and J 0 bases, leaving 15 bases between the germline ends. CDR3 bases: TGTGCCAGTAGCCCAGGACAGCCTAACTCCTACGAGCAGTACTTC. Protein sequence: CASSPGQPNSYEQYF.

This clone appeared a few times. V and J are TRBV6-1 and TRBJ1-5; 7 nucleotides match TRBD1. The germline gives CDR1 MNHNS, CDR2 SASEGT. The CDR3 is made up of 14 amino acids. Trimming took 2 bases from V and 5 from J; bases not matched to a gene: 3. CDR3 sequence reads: CASSESTGDQPQHF. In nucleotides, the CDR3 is TGTGCCAGCAGTGAAAGTACAGGGGATCAGCCCCAGCATTTT.

The CDR3 region has the DNA TGTGCCAGCAGCGTTACAGGGCCCAATCAGCCCCAGCATTTT. Its translation is CASSVTGPNQPQHF. The chain carries TRBV7-8 and TRBJ1-5, with a tentative D call TRBD1 (6 bases). CDR1 and CDR2 (germline): SGHVS, FQNEAQ. This CDR3 region has 14 residues. V lost 5 bases to trimming and J lost 3 bases, with 11 bases between them.

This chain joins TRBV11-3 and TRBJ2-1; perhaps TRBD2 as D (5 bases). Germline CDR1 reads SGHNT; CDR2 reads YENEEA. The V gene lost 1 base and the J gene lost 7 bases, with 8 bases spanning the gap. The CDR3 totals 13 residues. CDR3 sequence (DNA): TGTGCCAGCAGCTTAGGTGGGGAGAATGAGCAGTTCTTC. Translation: CASSLGGENEQFF.

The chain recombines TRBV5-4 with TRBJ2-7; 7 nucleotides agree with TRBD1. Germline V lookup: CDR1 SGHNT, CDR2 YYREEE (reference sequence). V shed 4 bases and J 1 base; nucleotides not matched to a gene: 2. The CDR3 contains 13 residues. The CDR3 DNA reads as TGTGCCAGCAGCCAGGACAGGTCCTACGAGCAGTACTTC. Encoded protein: CASSQDRSYEQYF. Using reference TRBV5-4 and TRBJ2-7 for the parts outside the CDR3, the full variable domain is ETGVTQSPTHLIKTRGQQVTLRCSSQSGHNTVSWYQQALGQGPQFIFQYYREEENGRGNFPPRFSGLQFPNYSSELNVNALELDDSALYLCASSQDRSYEQYFGPGTRLTVT.

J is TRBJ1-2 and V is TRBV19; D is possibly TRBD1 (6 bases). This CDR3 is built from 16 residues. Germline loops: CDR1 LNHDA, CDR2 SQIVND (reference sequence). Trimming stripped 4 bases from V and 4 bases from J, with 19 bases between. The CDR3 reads CASSTGNRVGLYGYTF. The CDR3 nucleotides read TGTGCCAGTAGTACAGGGAACAGGGTCGGGCTCTATGGCTACACCTTC.